This TCR beta chain was obtained from a study of immune evolution from preneoplasia to lung adenocarcinoma. Overall study context: HLA loss of heterozygosity: 7% AIS, about 15% MIA, more than 25% ADC, none AAH.

The CDR3 extends over 13 amino acids. Trimming pared 3 bases from V and 4 bases from J, leaving 7 bases between. Germline CDR1 is SNHLY and CDR2 is FYNNEI. Only in-frame clones appear in the TCRdb table, and some are missing; sequencing was by immunoSEQ multiplex PCR. The sample carries about 9,400 clones, around 87% recorded once. H&E slides confirmed each diagnosis, reviewed by two pathologists independently. Remarks on this clone: What it binds is not known.

General study points: Clonality was highest in normal lung, lower in later-stage lesions apparently.

The sequence was collected from a person aged 65-85 years with invasive lung adenocarcinoma. Sequencing was done on a sample of FFPE invasive lung adenocarcinoma tissue. This chain links TRBV2 with TRBJ2-1, with D unresolved. In DNA, the CDR3 is TGTGCCAGCAGTGAGGTAGGGTACAATGAGCAGTTCTTC. Its protein product is CASSEVGYNEQFF.